This T cell receptor (beta chain) was documented in a study of tumor and adjacent non-tumor tissue in lung cancer (dated by TCRdb to the late 2010s). With regard to the full study: Of the cohort, 11 to 12 patients had adenocarcinoma, 2 had squamous cell carcinoma and 1 had small cell lung cancer. The 15 or so patients were aged about 31 to 85 years, included 10 men and 5 women, and had TNM stage I to III disease. In total, sequencing yielded 130,000,000 or so productive TCRbeta reads, which works out to an average of roughly 4.2 million reads per sample. Using bulk TCRbeta repertoires from some 14 lung cancer patients, the study set lung tumor tissue side by side with matched distant non-tumor lung tissue. A few dozen paired specimens, one tumor and one normal lung sample per patient, were profiled by TCRbeta CDR3 sequencing.

Library generation was performed with multiplex PCR. Sequencing took place on an Illumina HiSeq 2500. TCRbeta libraries were constructed through three rounds of nested PCR with primers (Table S4) according to protocols modified from ARM-PCR. Before sequencing, PCR products of 200-500 bp were excised from the gel and purified with the QIAquick gel extraction kit. The study's processing was this. Trimmomatic was used to clean the reads, FLASH was used to merge the reads into complete CDR3 sequences, and MiTCR was used to assign the reads to V(D)J germline segments. Clonal diversity was computed as the inverse Simpson's index with VDJtools. Productive reads were defined as in-frame sequences without a premature stop codon. The public reads were run again by TCRdb, first through fastp at Q25 and then through MiXCR, and only productive beta chains were kept. Rows merge per CDR3 protein into single entries with the most common DNA and genes. The V and J calls were not made by the authors but by TCRdb's processing. A total of approximately 86,000 distinct CDR3 sequences appear in this sample, just under 75% of them only once. About 9.2% of the sample is in the top ten clones.

There are a few counts of this clonotype. Its specific antigen is unknown. One junction end disagrees with the germline gene, perhaps due to a read error. Here is what the overall study found, with its caveats: Only about 15 patients were in the cohort, and the authors stated that larger samples and more detailed clinical data are needed. The sequencing platform is not named in the methods, and unique molecular identifiers are not mentioned. A significantly larger cumulative share of the repertoire was made up by the top 100 clones in normal lung than in tumor tissue. TCR diversity (inverse Simpson) was significantly higher in tumor than in normal lung tissue (roughly 430 vs 170, P = 0.0075, Mann-Whitney U test). Peripheral blood was not sequenced, so blood TCRbeta repertoires were not examined in the lung cancer patients of the study. Significantly higher TCR diversity was found in younger patients, and higher tumor TCR diversity was associated with shorter overall and disease-free survival.

Via the germline V gene (reference sequence), CDR1 is DFQATT and CDR2 SNEGSKA. Measured from the cysteine to the phenylalanine, the CDR3 is 14 residues long. Left in the record is the CDR3 DNA by itself, 42 bases read in frame from the first base. RNA was isolated from bulk unsorted tissue, and RNA quality was assessed with a NanoDrop ND-1000 and an Agilent 2100. The donors were newly diagnosed lung cancer patients admitted for thoracic surgery in China from August to November 2014 who had not received prior chemotherapy. Patients who had received previous radiotherapy or chemotherapy, or who had another concurrent cancer, were excluded from the study. Pieces of surgical tissue measuring about 1-2 cm3 were kept in RNAlater solution and held at -80 degrees C until needed.

The sequencing sample was made of lung tumor tissue. The rearranged segments are TRBV20-1 and TRBJ2-2; tentative D gene TRBD2, with 6 bases matching. The receptor was isolated from a woman aged 40 to 50 with non-small cell lung cancer. At the DNA level, the sequence is TGCAGTGCTAGAGATCTGGGTACCGGCGGGGAACTGTTTTTT. It translates as CSARDLGTGGELFF.